Included here is one T cell receptor beta chain sequence, with context. The antigen it recognizes is unknown. Per-base quality was not reported, and no clone a single base away is much larger than it. The CDR3, cysteine through phenylalanine, is 12 amino acids long. Just CDR3 DNA is preserved here, 36 bases in frame from base 1. CDR1 and CDR2 are read off the germline V gene as MDHEN and SYDVKM. Trimming removed 4 bases from V and 9 bases from J, leaving 10 bases between the germline ends. The library relied on the immunoSEQ multiplex PCR assay. The multiplex PCR relied on a mix of 60 forward primers for TCR Vbeta segments and 13 reverse primers for TCR Jbeta segments. The CDR3 region of rearranged TCR beta genes was amplified from genomic DNA with a multiplex PCR assay. On the Illumina HiSeq System, the amplified TCR beta libraries were sequenced as 87-base-pair reads. Concerning the study's data processing: A later analysis counted about 80 million unique TCR beta chains across the 550 to 800 repertoires, and 9.5 million to 11 million of these chains were shared by at least two donors. Raw reads were error-corrected and collapsed into unique sequences by a nearest-neighbor algorithm in which closely related sequences were merged to remove PCR and sequencing errors. CDR3 sequences were aligned to IMGT reference sequences to assign V, D and J gene segments. Each retained sequence needed at least a six-nucleotide match to both a V gene segment and a J gene segment. Rearrangements were called productive when the CDR3 lacked stop codons and stayed in frame with V and J; all others were non-productive. CDR3 was defined according to IMGT convention as the region running from the second conserved V-encoded cysteine to the conserved J-encoded phenylalanine. Sequences without an unambiguous match to a single V gene segment were excluded from the earlier analysis of almost 600 of the donors. In an earlier analysis of almost 600 of the donors, a V segment was called functional when productive rearrangements were above 56.7%, and segregating when the standard deviation between donors exceeded 5%. To diagnose cytomegalovirus status from the catalog of TCR beta chain sequences, a statistical classification framework was built. In a later analysis, TCR nucleotide sequences were compared against IMGT/GENE-DB human TR gene sequences so that V and J genes could be assigned. In a later analysis, CDR3 sequences and most-parsimonious VDJ recombination scenarios were assigned using the TCRdist pipeline. A later analysis defined each TCR beta chain by its CDR3 amino acid sequence plus V-gene family, and excluded reads lacking a unique V-gene family. As a way to deal with suspected cross-contamination and a sequencing artifact, a later analysis dropped 450 to 600 nucleotide sequences that were highly shared and had low generation probability. In a later analysis, a clonal expansion index for each public chain was calculated from normalized within-repertoire ranks of inferred template counts. In a later analysis, generation probabilities were computed using a VDJ recombination model fitted to out-of-frame rearrangements, and the results were checked against IGoR. A later analysis scored TCR-TCR, TCR-HLA and TCR-CMV co-occurrence with hypergeometric tests, applying a repertoire-size bias correction to TCR pairs. In a later analysis, false discovery rates were estimated by permuting HLA or CMV assignments 20 times. In a later analysis, co-occurring TCRs were grouped with DBSCAN, and TCRdist sequence similarity was added when clustering was performed within HLA-allele-positive subsets. For co-occurrence clustering, repertoires with fewer than 30,000 or more than 120,000 public chains were excluded, along with four to six repertoires with anomalous nucleotide sharing. Not all clones reach the TCRdb copy of this immuneACCESS table, which keeps in-frame sequences only. Checked studies attribute under half of the gap to unresolved V genes and leave the rest unexplained. V, J and clone size are taken as reported in that table, and D and trimming were inferred from the DNA itself. The sample includes 130,000 or so clones, with 74% observed a single time. 6% to 8.5% of the sample goes to the ten largest clones.

The cohort consisted of fewer than 700 healthy bone marrow donors. At the time of sampling, all cohort members were nominally healthy, though unrecorded immune exposures were likely present. The donor tested CMV seropositive, placing the donor among the roughly 270 seropositive members of the cohort. A peripheral blood sample was provided by each donor, and peripheral blood mononuclear cells were used for TCR beta sequencing. Genomic DNA was extracted from the blood cell samples with the Qiagen DNeasy Blood Extraction Kit. The data are from a study of cytomegalovirus exposure and HLA in healthy donors (dated by TCRdb to about 2017). Regarding the study in general: An earlier analysis of about 530 of the donors reported roughly 300 Gb of sequence data and around 110 million unique TCR beta sequences obtained from approximately 180 million T cells. Roughly 300 gigabases of sequencing data and tens of millions of unique TCR sequences made up an early release that covered over 550 HLA-typed donors. Of the 300 to 500 genotyped donors, more than 75% were placed in the genetic ancestry cluster associated with self-reported Caucasian donors. The study aimed to test whether cataloging public T cell receptors could reveal signatures of past pathogen exposure. The study used immunosequencing to profile the T cell repertoires of approximately 690 subjects and linked those repertoires to cytomegalovirus serostatus. In addition to the first cohort of several hundred subjects, a separate validation cohort of 120 different subjects was used. High-throughput TCR immunosequencing, statistical association of individual TCRs with disease status, and machine learning were combined to predict cytomegalovirus infection status. In a later analysis, previously published TCR beta repertoires from some 640 donors were re-analyzed and high-resolution HLA genotyping was added so that TCR occurrence patterns could be studied. Rather than drawing on any new phenotypic data, the later analysis identified candidate immune exposures from TCR beta sequences and the way those sequences occurred across donors. An earlier analysis of more than 450 of the donors used high-throughput TCR beta sequencing to judge whether each TCR beta V gene segment behaved as functional or pseudogenic. Donor age, sex, ethnicity and CMV serostatus were compiled together with the repertoire data. Genome-wide SNP genotypes for about three fifths of the roughly 700 donors were used in a later genetic analysis, which treated that subset as a discovery cohort. Every repertoire in the discovery cohort had been generated on one and the same sequencing platform. HLA typing included class I and class II loci at four-digit resolution. Typing coverage varied by locus: roughly 620-640 donors for A, B, C, DRB1 and DQB1; about 520 for DQA1; around 570 for DPA1; about 450 for DPB1. Four to six DR-DQ haplotypes were handled as single units for association and clustering, since linkage in the cohort was strong. Across 398 genotyped donors of the cohort, an average of approximately 200,000 unique TCR beta nucleotide sequences per donor were sequenced, and roughly a sixth of those sequences were non-productive. Points the paper makes about the study in general: Correlated functional status among segregating V segments might be attributable to linkage disequilibrium, but an unknown experimental factor could not be ruled out. The 87-base-pair reads could not distinguish some IMGT-functional V segments, including TRBV6-2 and TRBV6-3, so those segments were excluded. While some public TCRs were present in many individuals, most TCR sequences turned up only very rarely across donors. The classifier was reported to diagnose cytomegalovirus status with high specificity and sensitivity in both the original and validation cohorts. Because counts were too low, roughly 17 rarely observed V segments, including chromosome 9 orphons, were left out of the earlier analysis of about 500 of the donors. A few of the identified cytomegalovirus-associated TCR beta chains were confirmed in vitro to be specific for cytomegalovirus antigens. Assigning TCR associations to individual alleles was difficult when HLA alleles, especially DR and DQ, strongly co-occurred. In a later analysis, TCR association rates were found to vary across HLA loci, with the most associated TCRs seen for DRB1 alleles and the fewest for HLA-C alleles. The authors suggested that the approach could potentially be generalized to other disease states and immunological phenotypes. A later analysis found that HLA-associated TCR beta chains were more clonally expanded and had lower generation probabilities than equally common non-associated chains. The cohort was sequenced for TCR beta chains only, and without alpha or paired-chain data the features that could be detected were limited. A cluster of highly shared sequence variants was judged likely to represent a technical artifact of the sequencing pipeline. Roughly uniform sequencing depth across donors was assumed in presence/absence analyses, although this assumption may not hold. V-gene and J-gene trimming of TCR beta chains was associated with a missense DCLRE1C variant in a later genetic analysis, and the association was replicated in an independent cohort. HLA typing was unavailable for some donors at each locus, so association tests used only the typed subset. The study listed 150 to 200 TCR beta chains as associated with cytomegalovirus. A further reported finding was that TCR beta sequences accurately predicted the HLA-A and HLA-B alleles for most subjects in the first cohort. In a later analysis, more than 15,000 TCR beta sequences were associated with specific HLA alleles at a false discovery rate of 0.05. A later analysis reported that several top co-occurrence clusters appeared linked to parvovirus B19, influenza, CMV and Epstein-Barr virus. CMV serostatus was the only immune exposure information available for the cohort. According to a later genetic analysis, donors in an Asian-associated ancestry cluster had fewer N-insertions in productive TCRs than the roughly 670-donor mean. In a later analysis, most CMV-associated TCR beta chains were found to appear HLA-restricted, with HLA associations seemingly driven largely by CMV exposure. An earlier analysis of 450 to 750 of the donors showed that most TCR beta V segments appeared in productive rearrangements either about 87% or about 30% of the time, which broadly matched IMGT annotations.

The clonotype was recovered from a man aged 40-49 years in good health and CMV-seropositive. The V and J genes are TRBV28 and TRBJ1-5, with the D gene uncertain. What was sequenced was PBMCs. The DNA is TGTGCCAGCAGTTATTTGTCAGGGCCCCAGCATTTT. Its protein reads: CASSYLSGPQHF.